The 26 T cell receptor beta chains presented below share a single source sample, sequenced in a study of graft-versus-host responses after intestinal transplantation. Generated by immunoSEQ multiplex PCR, the TCRdb table keeps only in-frame clones and is missing some. Of around 35,000 clones in the sample, roughly 90% are singletons; the top ten hold about a sixth. Grafts had their tissue processed, releasing intraepithelial and lamina propria lymphocytes. The starting material was ileum tissue, obtained about 28 weeks after intestinal transplant. These receptors were collected from a human patient who received an intestinal transplant, so some T cells may come from the graft donor.

The chain joins TRBV4-1 to TRBJ2-3; TRBD2 matches 10 bases. There are 17 residues in the CDR3. Germline V CDR1 and CDR2: MGHRA, YSYEKL. Trimming at V came to 6 bases and at J to 1 base, leaving 10 bases not matched to a gene. CDR3 nucleotides: TGCGCCAGCAGTTCGATTGTAGCGGGGGGAGGCACAGATACGCAGTATTTT. It specifies CASSSIVAGGGTDTQYF.

This rearrangement joins TRBV29-1 to TRBJ2-5; no firm D call. Trimming stripped 6 bases from V and 1 base from J, with 6 bases between. CDR1 and CDR2 (germline): SQVTM, ANQGSEA. The CDR3 contains 11 residues. CDR3 sequence: CSVVPQETQYF. The DNA for the CDR3 is TGCAGCGTAGTTCCCCAAGAGACCCAGTACTTC.

The chain carries TRBV7-8 and TRBJ2-3; D is ambiguous. Trimming cost V 1 base and J 3 bases, with 8 bases left between them. Germline CDR1 is SGHVS and CDR2 is FQNEAQ. CDR3 length: 14 amino acids. The CDR3 region has the DNA TGTGCCAGCAGCTTAGTGGTCAGAACAGATACGCAGTATTTT. This codes for CASSLVVRTDTQYF.

This chain uses TRBV20-1 with TRBJ2-5; D unresolved. The CDR3 totals 11 residues. Trimming stripped 0 bases from V and 5 bases from J, with 4 bases between. The germline gives CDR1 DFQATT, CDR2 SNEGSKA (reference sequence). CDR3 in amino acids: CSAREWETQYF. DNA of the CDR3: TGCAGTGCTAGAGAGTGGGAGACCCAGTACTTC.

The rearrangement links TRBV27 to TRBJ1-1; D remains unclear. The V end was cut by 5 bases, the J end by 4 bases, with 11 bases between. Per germline, CDR1 MNHEY and CDR2 SMNVEV (reference sequence). This CDR3 comprises 13 residues. CDR3: CASSPSLATEAFF. For the CDR3, the DNA is TGTGCCAGCAGTCCCAGCCTTGCCACTGAAGCTTTCTTT.

As concerns this clone: This CDR3 fails to terminate in the conserved phenylalanine or tryptophan, so it likely reflects a read error. The chain joins TRBV6-1 to TRBJ2-7; 11 bases match TRBD2. Trimming took 4 bases from V and 6 from J; bases not matched to a gene: 2. The germline CDR1 and CDR2 sequences are MNHNS and SASEGT. The CDR3 has 13 amino acids. CDR3 sequence (DNA): TGTGCCAGCAGTGTTCTAGCGGGAGGCGAGCAGTACCTC. Translated, it gives CASSVLAGGEQYL.

The chain is built from TRBV5-6 and TRBJ1-2; TRBD1 matches at 8 bases. The CDR3 loop spans 16 amino acids. V dropped 4 bases and J dropped 3; count of bases not matched to a gene: 11. Germline V gene data show CDR1 as SGHDT and CDR2 as YYEEEE. In nucleotides, the CDR3 is TGTGCCAGCAGCCGGACAGGGTTCCTTTTAGACTATGGCTACACCTTC. Its translation: CASSRTGFLLDYGYTF. Full variable domain (missing parts from reference TRBV5-6 and TRBJ1-2): DAGVTQSPTHLIKTRGQQVTLRCSPKSGHDTVSWYQQALGQGPQFIFQYYEEEERQRGNFPDRFSGHQFPNYSSELNVNALLLGDSALYLCASSRTGFLLDYGYTFGSGTRLTVV.

This rearrangement joins TRBV10-3 to TRBJ2-3; weak D call: TRBD2 (5 bases). V dropped 0 bases and J dropped 2 bases, with 6 bases sitting between them. Germline CDR1 and CDR2: ENHRY and SYGVKD. The CDR3 runs to 14 residues. CDR3 sequence (DNA): TGTGCCATCAGTGAGTCACGGGACACAGATACGCAGTATTTT. Translated, it gives CAISESRDTDTQYF.

V is TRBV6-1 and J is TRBJ2-5; 10 bases fit TRBD2. The CDR3 has 17 residues. J lost 2 bases, V lost 2 bases, and 8 bases had no gene match. The germline CDR1 and CDR2 sequences are MNHNS and SASEGT. CDR3 nucleotide sequence: TGTGCCAGCAGTGAATCCCCCAGCGGGGGGGAACAAGAGACCCAGTACTTC. This encodes CASSESPSGGEQETQYF.

The chain recombines TRBV2 with TRBJ2-5, with D hard to call. The CDR3 consists of 13 residues. Germline V gives CDR1 SNHLY, CDR2 FYNNEI. Between the trimmed V and J ends, which lost 8 bases and 7 bases, there was a span of 17 bases. The CDR3 loop reads CASRKSRIGTQYF. The CDR3 DNA is TGTGCCAGCCGGAAAAGCAGGATAGGGACCCAGTACTTC.

The chain joins TRBV4-2 to TRBJ2-1, with D perhaps TRBD2 (6 bases). V shed 4 bases and J shed 6 bases, with 19 bases lying between them. CDR1 is LGHNA and CDR2 is YNFKEQ in the germline V gene. This CDR3 is 16 amino acids long. The CDR3 sequence: CASSRILGRSSNEQFF. CDR3 DNA: TGTGCCAGCAGCCGAATCCTAGGGAGGAGTTCCAATGAGCAGTTCTTC.

The rearrangement uses TRBV7-9 and TRBJ1-3; tentative D call: TRBD1 (6 bases). The CDR3 is 16 amino acids. Germline V gene data show CDR1 as SEHNR and CDR2 as FQNEAQ (reference sequence). Trimming took 5 bases from V and 4 from J, leaving 18 bases between them. CDR3 nucleotide sequence: TGTGCCAGCAGCGGGTACTTGGGGGCGCCGGGAAACACCATATATTTT. This codes for CASSGYLGAPGNTIYF.

The rearrangement uses TRBV15 and TRBJ2-2, with 9 bases fitting TRBD1. The CDR3 spans 16 residues. V lost 0 bases to trimming and J lost 6 bases; unmatched junction nucleotides: 5. Germline values: CDR1 LNHNV, CDR2 YYDKDF (reference sequence). The CDR3: CATSRDRGQGSGELFF. The CDR3 DNA sequence: TGTGCCACCAGCAGAGATAGGGGACAGGGATCCGGGGAGCTGTTTTTT.

The chain links TRBV5-6 to TRBJ2-7, with 12 bases that match TRBD2. The CDR3 extends over 14 amino acids. The J segment lost 6 bases and the V segment lost 5 bases, leaving 6 bases of the junction unmatched. The germline V gene has CDR1 SGHDT and CDR2 YYEEEE. CDR3 sequence: CASRTSGRTSEQYF. CDR3 sequence (DNA): TGTGCCAGCAGAACTAGCGGGAGGACTTCCGAGCAGTACTTC.

The sample holds one count of this clone. This chain links TRBV2 with TRBJ2-1, with D uncertain. The CDR3 has 14 amino acids. CDR1 is SNHLY, CDR2 FYNNEI, per germline. The V end was cut by 2 bases, the J end by 7 bases, with 12 bases between. CDR3 nucleotide sequence: TGTGCCAGCAGTGAACGGCAAATAGGGAATGAGCAGTTCTTC. It is translated as CASSERQIGNEQFF.

The gene calls are TRBV5-6 and TRBJ2-5; 12 positions agree with TRBD2. The CDR3 has 16 amino acids. Germline V CDR1 and CDR2: SGHDT, YYEEEE. The V segment lost 4 bases and the J segment 5 bases; nucleotides outside the gene matches: 9. The CDR3 region is CASSLALAGGSETQYF. Here the CDR3 DNA reads TGTGCCAGCAGCCTCGCCCTAGCGGGAGGGAGCGAGACCCAGTACTTC. The complete variable domain, with remaining parts taken from reference TRBV5-6 and TRBJ2-5, reads DAGVTQSPTHLIKTRGQQVTLRCSPKSGHDTVSWYQQALGQGPQFIFQYYEEEERQRGNFPDRFSGHQFPNYSSELNVNALLLGDSALYLCASSLALAGGSETQYFGPGTRLLVL.

This clone occurred a few times. The chain is built from TRBV2 and TRBJ1-3, with a tentative D call TRBD1 (5 bases). Germline V gene data show CDR1 as SNHLY and CDR2 as FYNNEI. V lost 1 base, J lost 4 bases, and 8 bases lay in between. The CDR3 spans 14 residues. Here the CDR3 reads CASSEGGGGNTIYF. In DNA, the CDR3 is TGTGCCAGCAGTGAAGGGGGCGGAGGAAACACCATATATTTT. Looking up the rest from reference TRBV2 and TRBJ1-3 gives the full variable domain: EPEVTQTPSHQVTQMGQEVILRCVPISNHLYFYWYRQILGQKVEFLVSFYNNEISEKSEIFDDQFSVERPDGSNFTLKIRSTKLEDSAMYFCASSEGGGGNTIYFGEGSWLTVV.

Only a few counts were recorded for this clone. The chain carries TRBV5-4 and TRBJ2-2, with 7 bases that match TRBD2. The ends lost 0 bases at V and 4 bases at J; junction bases unmatched: 9. Germline V gene data show CDR1 as SGHNT and CDR2 as YYREEE (reference sequence). This CDR3 contains 17 residues. The CDR3 DNA follows: TGTGCCAGCAGCTTGGCTAGCGGACCTACCTTCACCGGGGAGCTGTTTTTT. Translated, it gives CASSLASGPTFTGELFF.

The chain couples TRBV27 to TRBJ1-2; possibly TRBD1 for D (5 bases). Germline CDR1 is MNHEY and CDR2 is SMNVEV (reference sequence). Between the trimmed V and J ends, which lost 5 bases and 5 bases, there was a span of 12 bases. CDR3 length: 13 amino acids. CDR3 sequence: CASSGIQGYGYTF. The CDR3 DNA sequence: TGTGCCAGCAGTGGTATTCAGGGATATGGCTACACCTTC.

This rearrangement joins TRBV7-8 to TRBJ1-1; D may be TRBD1 (5 bases). Germline-derived CDR1 and CDR2 are SGHVS and FQNEAQ. Between the trimmed V and J ends, which lost 1 base and 2 bases, there was a span of 14 bases. The CDR3 is 16 residues long. CDR3 protein: CASSLGFGGGNTEAFF. CDR3 nucleotide sequence: TGTGCCAGCAGCTTAGGGTTCGGGGGTGGAAACACTGAAGCTTTCTTT.

This chain connects TRBV9 to TRBJ1-2, with TRBD1 as a possible D gene (5 bases). The CDR3 extends over 15 amino acids. The germline V gene has CDR1 SGDLS and CDR2 YYNGEE. The V end lost 4 bases, the J end lost 9 bases, and 22 bases lay between the germline ends. The CDR3 region has the DNA TGTGCCAGCAGCCCTAGTGCGGGGCAAACAATACGCTACACCTTC. Amino acids: CASSPSAGQTIRYTF.

The chain has TRBV19 and TRBJ2-2, with a possible D match to TRBD2 (6 bases). The CDR3 runs 13 residues. The V end was cut by 5 bases, the J end by 4 bases, with 8 bases between. Germline CDR1 reads LNHDA; CDR2 reads SQIVND (reference sequence). In nucleotides, the CDR3 is TGTGCCAGTAGTCTGGGGGGCACCGGGGAGCTGTTTTTT. As protein: CASSLGGTGELFF.

The chain joins TRBV4-2 to TRBJ2-5, with 9 bases identical to TRBD2. Germline values: CDR1 LGHNA, CDR2 YNFKEQ. Losses at the gene ends were 0 bases for V and 5 bases for J; bases not matched to a gene: 4. CDR3 length: 15 amino acids. For the CDR3, the DNA is TGTGCCAGCAGCCAAGATCGGACTAGCGCGGAGACCCAGTACTTC. It codes for CASSQDRTSAETQYF.

V usage is TRBV18 and J usage is TRBJ1-1; 7 bases are shared with TRBD1. Germline V gene sequence: CDR1 KGHSH, CDR2 LQKENI. This CDR3 is 13 amino acids long. The V and J ends lost 3 bases and 7 bases, in that order; junction bases with no gene match: 5. CDR3 sequence (DNA): TGTGCCAGCTCACCTCTTACAGGGGTTGAAGCTTTCTTT. Its translation: CASSPLTGVEAFF.

The chain has TRBV7-2 and TRBJ2-3; 11 nucleotides agree with TRBD2. The CDR3 is 14 residues long. The junction had 2 bases not matched to a gene; V was cut back by 5 bases and J by 4 bases. Germline V gene data show CDR1 as SGHTA and CDR2 as FQGNSA. The CDR3, as DNA: TGTGCCAGCAGCCTACTAGCGGGGGCAGATACGCAGTATTTT. As protein: CASSLLAGADTQYF.

This clone came up once. This CDR3 reads CASSLNPGKETQYF. The CDR3 DNA is TGTGCCAGCAGCTTGAACCCTGGGAAAGAGACCCAGTACTTC. J is TRBJ2-5 and V is TRBV5-6; no reliable D call. The CDR3 covers 14 residues. Germline CDR1 SGHDT, CDR2 YYEEEE. Trimming took off 1 base at V and 3 bases at J, with 10 bases between the two ends.